These 32 T cell receptor beta chains share one sample of origin, sequenced in a study of blood T cell repertoires in COVID-19. This table comes from immunoSEQ multiplex PCR, and its TCRdb copy is limited to in-frame clones, with some not included. In the table there are some 260,000 clones, 87% of which are singletons. The sequenced sample consisted of PBMCs or T cells enriched from blood (not recorded which). The receptors were sampled from a woman aged 30 to 39 with acute COVID-19.

This chain joins TRBV19 and TRBJ2-1, with D possibly being TRBD2 (5 bases). V gave up 5 bases and J gave up 4 bases, with 12 bases separating them. The germline V gene encodes CDR1 LNHDA and CDR2 SQIVND (reference sequence). The CDR3 is made up of 14 amino acids. The chain's CDR3 is CASSPHQRYNEQFF. CDR3 DNA: TGTGCCAGTAGTCCCCACCAGCGGTACAATGAGCAGTTCTTC.

This clone appeared a few times. V usage is TRBV5-4 and J usage is TRBJ2-7; 7 bases align to TRBD1. The V gene's germline CDR1 is SGHNT and CDR2 YYREEE (reference sequence). There are 14 residues in the CDR3. J gave up 5 bases and V 3 bases, and 8 bases lay outside the gene matches. CDR3 DNA: TGTGCCAGCAGCTGGGTGACAGGGTCGGACGAGCAGTACTTC. Translated: CASSWVTGSDEQYF. Variable domain in full (rest from reference TRBV5-4 and TRBJ2-7): ETGVTQSPTHLIKTRGQQVTLRCSSQSGHNTVSWYQQALGQGPQFIFQYYREEENGRGNFPPRFSGLQFPNYSSELNVNALELDDSALYLCASSWVTGSDEQYFGPGTRLTVT.

This sequence joins TRBV27 and TRBJ2-7; TRBD1 agrees at 10 bases. Germline loops: CDR1 MNHEY, CDR2 SMNVEV (reference sequence). The CDR3 is 16 amino acids. The junction had 4 bases not matched to a gene; V was cut back by 0 bases and J by 2 bases. The CDR3 region has the DNA TGTGCCAGCAGTTTATCGTCGGACAGGGGGACCTACGAGCAGTACTTC. Protein: CASSLSSDRGTYEQYF.

This chain connects TRBV5-1 to TRBJ1-1; no definite D call. The CDR3 is 15 residues long. The germline V gene has CDR1 SGHRS and CDR2 YFSETQ. Trimming stripped 4 bases from V and 0 bases from J, with 13 bases between. CDR3 bases: TGCGCCAGCAGCCCGAACATAGACTTGAACACTGAAGCTTTCTTT. Translation: CASSPNIDLNTEAFF. The variable domain in full, with the rest retrieved from reference TRBV5-1 and TRBJ1-1, is KAGVTQTPRYLIKTRGQQVTLSCSPISGHRSVSWYQQTPGQGLQFLFEYFSETQRNKGNFPGRFSGRQFSNSRSEMNVSTLELGDSALYLCASSPNIDLNTEAFFGQGTRLTVV.

The rearrangement joins TRBV6-6 to TRBJ2-7, with 7 bases matching TRBD2. The CDR3 is 14 amino acids. Germline V gene data show CDR1 as MNHNY and CDR2 as SVGAGI (reference sequence). Unmatched junction bases numbered 10, after V lost 5 bases and J lost 6 bases. The DNA for the CDR3 is TGTGCCAGCAGTGGACGGGACTACGTTGGCGAGCAGTACTTC. Translated: CASSGRDYVGEQYF.

This chain links TRBV14 with TRBJ2-7; 7 nucleotides agree with TRBD2. V trimming: 0 bases; J trimming: 1 base; junction bases outside the gene matches: 3. CDR3 length: 15 residues. Germline values: CDR1 SGHDN, CDR2 FVKESK. CDR3 in amino acids: CASSQEARGSYEQYF. The CDR3, as DNA: TGTGCCAGCAGCCAAGAAGCGCGGGGGTCCTACGAGCAGTACTTC.

The chain recombines TRBV19 with TRBJ1-5, with 7 bases that match TRBD1. The junction had 14 bases not matched to a gene; V was cut back by 6 bases and J by 9 bases. Germline loops: CDR1 LNHDA, CDR2 SQIVND (reference sequence). The CDR3 is made up of 15 amino acids. Here the CDR3 DNA reads TGTGCCAGTAGCAGATTTGACAGGGCCAGGTGGCCCCAGCATTTT. Its protein is CASSRFDRARWPQHF. Complete variable domain (other parts from reference TRBV19 and TRBJ1-5): DGGITQSPKYLFRKEGQNVTLSCEQNLNHDAMYWYRQDPGQGLRLIYYSQIVNDFQKGDIAEGYSVSREKKESFPLTVTSAQKNPTAFYLCASSRFDRARWPQHFGDGTRLSIL.

V usage is TRBV5-5 and J usage is TRBJ2-5, with 7 bases matching TRBD1. The V gene end was trimmed by 3 bases and the J gene end by 1 base; junction bases not matched to a gene: 3. There are 14 residues in the CDR3. Germline V gene lookup returns CDR1 SGHKS and CDR2 YYEKEE (reference sequence). The CDR3 coding sequence is TGTGCCAGCAGCTCTCCAGGGGGCCAAGAGACCCAGTACTTC. Translation gives CASSSPGGQETQYF.

The chain carries TRBV7-9 and TRBJ1-6; maybe TRBD1 (5 bases). Germline V gene lookup returns CDR1 SEHNR and CDR2 FQNEAQ (reference sequence). The CDR3 has 11 residues. Trimming took 4 bases from V and 12 from J, leaving 7 bases between them. In nucleotides, the CDR3 is TGTGCCAGCAGCTCAGGGTTACCCCTCCACTTT. Amino acids: CASSSGLPLHF.

The CDR3 nucleotides read TGTGCCAGCAGCTTGGAAGGGACAGTAACTGAAGCTTTCTTT. Translating gives CASSLEGTVTEAFF. The rearrangement links TRBV5-4 to TRBJ1-1, with 7 bases identical to TRBD1. CDR1 is SGHNT, CDR2 YYREEE, per germline (reference sequence). This CDR3 has 14 amino acids. V lost 0 bases, J lost 5 bases, and 4 bases stayed unmatched.

The V call is TRBV25-1, the J call TRBJ2-5, with 10 positions matching TRBD1. Trimming at V came to 6 bases and at J to 5 bases, leaving 9 bases not matched to a gene. Germline V gene sequence: CDR1 MGHDK, CDR2 SYGVNS. This CDR3 spans 15 amino acids. CDR3 sequence reads: CASRSMGTGVETQYF. The DNA for the CDR3 is TGTGCCAGCAGATCTATGGGGACAGGGGTGGAGACCCAGTACTTC. Full variable domain (rest looked up from reference TRBV25-1 and TRBJ2-5): EADIYQTPRYLVIGTGKKITLECSQTMGHDKMYWYQQDPGMELHLIHYSYGVNSTEKGDLSSESTVSRIRTEHFPLTLESARPSHTSQYLCASRSMGTGVETQYFGPGTRLLVL.

The chain employs TRBV12-5 and TRBJ2-5; TRBD2 matches 8 bases. With V trimmed by 7 bases and J by 4 bases, 11 bases remained unmatched. Germline CDR1 and CDR2: LGHNT and FRNRAP. CDR3 length equals 15 residues. DNA for the CDR3: TGTGCTAGTGACATATCAGCGGGAGTCCCAGAGACCCAGTACTTC. Its translation is CASDISAGVPETQYF.

This chain links TRBV15 with TRBJ1-6; tentatively, D is TRBD1 (5 bases). Germline V gives CDR1 LNHNV, CDR2 YYDKDF (reference sequence). The V gene lost 1 base and the J gene lost 11 bases, with 12 bases spanning the gap. The CDR3 consists of 14 residues. The CDR3 loop is CATSRAQGSTPLHF. DNA for the CDR3: TGTGCCACCAGCAGAGCCCAGGGTTCGACACCCCTCCACTTT.

J is TRBJ1-1 and V is TRBV27; 12 positions match TRBD1. CDR1 and CDR2 (germline): MNHEY, SMNVEV (reference sequence). The CDR3 runs 15 residues. Trimming removed 6 bases from V and 5 bases from J; junction bases left unmatched: 7. The CDR3 protein is CASSGGQGAQTEAFF. The DNA for the CDR3 is TGTGCCAGCAGCGGGGGACAGGGGGCGCAGACTGAAGCTTTCTTT.

The chain employs TRBV7-8 and TRBJ2-6, with unresolved D. V gave up 4 bases and J gave up 4 bases, with 11 bases separating them. The CDR3 is made up of 15 amino acids. Germline V CDR1 and CDR2: SGHVS, FQNEAQ. In DNA form, the CDR3 reads TGTGCCAGCAGCTCCCCCCAAGCGGGGGCCAACGTCCTGACTTTC. This gives the protein CASSSPQAGANVLTF.

This chain links TRBV28 with TRBJ1-6, with 9 positions matching TRBD1. Unmatched junction bases numbered 14, after V lost 2 bases and J lost 9 bases. The CDR3 consists of 18 residues. Germline lookup yields CDR1 MDHEN and CDR2 SYDVKM. The chain's CDR3 is CASSLTGTGKGSRSPLHF. The CDR3, as DNA: TGTGCCAGCAGTTTAACCGGGACAGGGAAAGGTTCGCGTTCACCCCTCCACTTT.

V gene TRBV11-2 combines with J gene TRBJ2-5, with D maybe TRBD2 (6 bases). This CDR3 has 18 amino acids. With 5 bases removed from V and 2 bases from J, the gap between germline ends came to 24 bases. Germline V gene lookup returns CDR1 SGHAT and CDR2 FQNNGV. The CDR3 region is CASSIRTGVKTSQETQYF. The CDR3 DNA follows: TGTGCCAGCAGCATCAGGACGGGGGTCAAGACATCTCAAGAGACCCAGTACTTC.

The chain has TRBV7-2 and TRBJ2-1; D is unresolved. Germline-derived CDR1 and CDR2 are SGHTA and FQGNSA. The CDR3 extends over 12 amino acids. V lost 4 bases, J lost 3 bases, and 4 bases lay in between. The CDR3 loop reads CASSSRYNEQFF. The DNA of the CDR3 is TGTGCCAGCAGCTCGCGCTACAATGAGCAGTTCTTC.

This clone was detected only once. The chain links TRBV5-5 to TRBJ2-2, with D tentatively TRBD2 (5 bases). V lost 2 bases, J lost 1 base, and 9 bases lay in between. Germline CDR1 SGHKS, CDR2 YYEKEE (reference sequence). This CDR3 comprises 15 residues. The CDR3 nucleotides read TGTGCCAGCAGCTTAGTAGGACTGAACACCGGGGAGCTGTTTTTT. The encoded protein is CASSLVGLNTGELFF.

The genes are TRBV29-1 and TRBJ2-5; D is unclear. The CDR3 spans 13 residues. V lost 7 bases to trimming and J lost 1 base, with 13 bases between them. CDR1 is SQVTM and CDR2 is ANQGSEA in the germline V gene. DNA for the CDR3: TGCAGCGCTGACGGAGAAATCCAAGAGACCCAGTACTTC. Translation gives CSADGEIQETQYF.

The gene calls are TRBV3-1 (or the pseudogene TRBV3-2) and TRBJ1-2; 9 bases fit TRBD1. Germline V CDR1 and CDR2: LGHDT, YNNKEL (reference sequence). Trimming cost V 6 bases and J 3 bases; bases outside gene matches: 2. This CDR3 has 13 residues. The CDR3, as DNA: TGTGCCAGCAGTGACAGGGGGGACTATGGCTACACCTTC. Translation: CASSDRGDYGYTF.

This clone turned up a few times. The chain uses TRBV9 and TRBJ1-1; possibly TRBD1 for D (5 bases). Germline assignment: CDR1 SGDLS and CDR2 YYNGEE. The CDR3 length is 13 residues. V was shortened by 0 bases and J by 7 bases, with 10 bases between the two germline ends. As DNA, the CDR3 is TGTGCCAGCAGCGTAGAATATGACAGTGAAGCTTTCTTT. This codes for CASSVEYDSEAFF.

This chain uses TRBV7-9 with TRBJ1-3; weak D call: TRBD1 (5 bases). This CDR3 spans 19 amino acids. Germline assignment: CDR1 SEHNR and CDR2 FQNEAQ (reference sequence). V lost 5 bases and J 0 bases, leaving 23 bases between the germline ends. The CDR3 is CASSPRSWSGDYSGNTIYF. The CDR3 nucleotides read TGTGCCAGCAGCCCCCGGAGCTGGTCGGGGGATTACTCTGGAAACACCATATATTTT. Based on the CDR3 plus reference TRBV7-9 and TRBJ1-3, the full variable domain is DTGVSQNPRHKITKRGQNVTFRCDPISEHNRLYWYRQTLGQGPEFLTYFQNEAQLEKSRLLSDRFSAERPKGSFSTLEIQRTEQGDSAMYLCASSPRSWSGDYSGNTIYFGEGSWLTVV.

In nucleotides, the CDR3 is TGTGCCACCAGCGTTGACAGAGCCCCCAATCAGCCCCAGCATTTT. It encodes CATSVDRAPNQPQHF. This chain connects TRBV15 to TRBJ1-5; weak D call: TRBD1 (5 bases). Trimming removed 5 bases from V and 3 bases from J, with 14 bases in between. The CDR3 is 15 residues long. Germline V gene lookup returns CDR1 LNHNV and CDR2 YYDKDF (reference sequence).

The gene calls are TRBV7-9 and TRBJ2-3; D not resolved. V lost 5 bases, J lost 3 bases, and 9 bases lay in between. CDR3 size: 13 residues. CDR1 and CDR2 from the germline V gene are SEHNR and FQNEAQ (reference sequence). Here the CDR3 DNA reads TGTGCCAGCAGCGAAGACGGGACAGATACGCAGTATTTT. Translating gives CASSEDGTDTQYF.

This chain links TRBV9 with TRBJ2-3; possibly TRBD2 for D (5 bases). CDR3 length: 15 residues. The ends were cut back, 4 bases at V and 3 bases at J, with 15 bases in the middle. Germline V gene sequence: CDR1 SGDLS, CDR2 YYNGEE. The DNA for the CDR3 is TGTGCCAGCAGCCCCACGCAAGCGGATACAGATACGCAGTATTTT. Translation: CASSPTQADTDTQYF.

The CDR3 here is CASSQWSGKETQYF. DNA for the CDR3: TGTGCCAGCAGCCAATGGTCAGGTAAAGAGACCCAGTACTTC. J is TRBJ2-5 and V is TRBV3-1 (or the pseudogene TRBV3-2); no definite D call. The V end lost 2 bases, the J end lost 3 bases, and 10 bases lay between the germline ends. Germline CDR1 and CDR2: LGHDT and YNNKEL (reference sequence). This CDR3 has 14 residues.

V gene TRBV9 combines with J gene TRBJ2-1; possible D gene TRBD1, 6 bases. The CDR3 has 15 residues. V was clipped by 2 bases and J by 5 bases, with 14 bases between them. The germline V gene encodes CDR1 SGDLS and CDR2 YYNGEE. For the CDR3, the DNA is TGTGCCAGCAGCGTCCTCAGGGGAAGGGACAATGAGCAGTTCTTC. Translation gives CASSVLRGRDNEQFF.

This clone was counted a single time. The chain recombines TRBV30 with TRBJ1-3; D ambiguous. This CDR3 has 13 amino acids. Per germline, CDR1 GTSNPN and CDR2 SVGIG (reference sequence). Trimming left V 5 bases short and J 4 bases short, with 12 bases between. The CDR3 sequence: CAWLRAGGNTIYF. The CDR3 DNA reads TGTGCCTGGCTTAGAGCGGGGGGAAACACCATATATTTT.

The chain links TRBV4-2 to TRBJ1-2; 8 positions agree with TRBD1. Germline assignment: CDR1 LGHNA and CDR2 YNFKEQ. After removal of 1 base from V and 4 bases from J, the junction contained 2 bases not matched to a gene. The CDR3 has 14 amino acids. For the CDR3, the DNA is TGTGCCAGCAGCCAAGGGACAGGGAGCTATGGCTACACCTTC. It codes for CASSQGTGSYGYTF.

V and J are TRBV29-1 and TRBJ1-1; 9 nucleotides line up with TRBD1. The CDR3 is 13 residues long. Germline CDR1 and CDR2: SQVTM and ANQGSEA. Trimming removed 3 bases from V and 7 bases from J; junction bases left unmatched: 6. The CDR3 protein is CSVDKPGQGEAFF. In DNA form, the CDR3 reads TGCAGCGTTGATAAACCGGGACAGGGTGAAGCTTTCTTT.

This clone occurred a few times. The chain links TRBV4-1 to TRBJ2-6; possible D gene TRBD1, 5 bases. V lost 2 bases to trimming and J lost 1 base, with 15 bases between them. The CDR3 totals 18 residues. The germline CDR1 and CDR2 sequences are MGHRA and YSYEKL. DNA of the CDR3: TGCGCCAGCAGCCAATCGCCTGAAGGGGTTTCTGGGGCCAACGTCCTGACTTTC. Translation gives CASSQSPEGVSGANVLTF.